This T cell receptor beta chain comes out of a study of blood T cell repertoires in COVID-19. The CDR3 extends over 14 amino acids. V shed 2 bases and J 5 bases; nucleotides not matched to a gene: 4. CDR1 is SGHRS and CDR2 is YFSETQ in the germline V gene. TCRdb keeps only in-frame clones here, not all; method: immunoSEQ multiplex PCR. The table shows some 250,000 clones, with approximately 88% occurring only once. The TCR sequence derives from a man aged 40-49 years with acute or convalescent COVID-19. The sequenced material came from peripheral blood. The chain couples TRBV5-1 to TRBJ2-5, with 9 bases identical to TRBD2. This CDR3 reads CASSFSGRDETQYF. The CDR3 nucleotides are TGCGCCAGCAGCTTTAGCGGGAGAGATGAGACCCAGTACTTC. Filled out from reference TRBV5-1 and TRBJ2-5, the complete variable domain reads KAGVTQTPRYLIKTRGQQVTLSCSPISGHRSVSWYQQTPGQGLQFLFEYFSETQRNKGNFPGRFSGRQFSNSRSEMNVSTLELGDSALYLCASSFSGRDETQYFGPGTRLLVL.